Following are 8 T cell receptor beta chains from one sample sequenced in a study of persistence of HIV-infected CD4 T cells. Lysates of CMV-infected fibroblasts at 10 ug/mL stimulated these cells. CD40L-negative CD69-negative CD45RO-high memory CD4+ T cells were sorted as populations depleted of antigen-responding cells. These TCRs' antigens remain unknown. Sequencing used immunoSEQ version 4 in survey mode. Assay used: immunoSEQ multiplex PCR; TCRdb lists only in-frame clones, some missing. Found here are fewer than 35,000 clones, around four fifths of them singletons; the top ten hold roughly 0.86%. This specimen consisted of CD4+ T cells sorted from PBMCs after approximately 19-hour stimulation, obtained from a patient who received antiretroviral therapy. The source is an adult man with HIV who was CMV-seropositive.

This chain joins TRBV6-5 and TRBJ2-5; D perhaps matches TRBD1 (5 bases). V was clipped by 7 bases and J by 5 bases, with 14 bases between them. CDR1 and CDR2 from the germline V gene are MNHEY and SVGAGI. This CDR3 spans 13 amino acids. The CDR3 nucleotides are TGTGCCAGCACCAGGACAATTGGGGAGACCCAGTACTTC. As protein: CASTRTIGETQYF.

A few counts support this clone. V gene TRBV15 combines with J gene TRBJ1-5; D is perhaps TRBD1 (5 bases). The CDR3 has 15 residues. Trimming stripped 0 bases from V and 1 base from J, with 7 bases between. Germline CDR1 LNHNV, CDR2 YYDKDF (reference sequence). CDR3 amino acids: CATSRDGGSNQPQHF. The CDR3 nucleotides are TGTGCCACCAGCAGAGATGGGGGGAGCAATCAGCCCCAGCATTTT.

The rearrangement uses TRBV5-5 and TRBJ2-2; 9 nucleotides match TRBD1. The germline CDR1 and CDR2 sequences are SGHKS and YYEKEE (reference sequence). CDR3 length: 17 amino acids. With V trimmed by 4 bases and J by 5 bases, 12 bases remained unmatched. Here the CDR3 DNA reads TGTGCCAGCAGCCCGAGTACAGGGGGCGTTTGGACCGGGGAGCTGTTTTTT. This sequence encodes CASSPSTGGVWTGELFF.

CDR3 loop: CASSQQTPNTEAFF. In DNA form, the CDR3 reads TGCGCCAGCAGCCAACAGACCCCGAACACTGAAGCTTTCTTT. V is TRBV5-1 and J is TRBJ1-1; D remains ambiguous. V lost 4 bases, J lost 1 base, and 11 bases lay in between. The CDR3 runs to 14 residues. Germline assignment: CDR1 SGHRS and CDR2 YFSETQ.

The gene calls are TRBV7-6 and TRBJ1-1; 8 positions match TRBD1. Losses at the gene ends were 1 base for V and 5 bases for J; bases not matched to a gene: 6. The V gene's germline CDR1 is SGHVS and CDR2 FNYEAQ. This CDR3 region has 15 residues. The CDR3 DNA sequence: TGTGCCAGCAGCTTAGTAGCAGGGGGCCATACTGAAGCTTTCTTT. It encodes CASSLVAGGHTEAFF.

The chain couples TRBV28 to TRBJ1-5; D remains unclear. The germline gives CDR1 MDHEN, CDR2 SYDVKM. V was trimmed by 3 bases and J by 3 bases, leaving 12 bases between them. This CDR3 spans 15 amino acids. The CDR3 nucleotides read TGTGCCAGCAGTTTTGGCAGTGCCCTCAATCAGCCCCAGCATTTT. Encoded protein: CASSFGSALNQPQHF.

CDR3 DNA sequence: TGCGCCAGCAGCTTGGTCGGGCGGGAGGGGAATGAAGCTTTCTTT. Translation: CASSLVGREGNEAFF. The gene calls are TRBV5-1 and TRBJ1-1; D is possibly TRBD1 (5 bases). The germline V gene encodes CDR1 SGHRS and CDR2 YFSETQ. The V gene lost 0 bases and the J gene lost 7 bases, with 16 bases spanning the gap. The CDR3 totals 15 residues.

This clone was observed a few times. The chain employs TRBV9 and TRBJ1-6, with D hard to call. This CDR3 has 15 residues. CDR1 and CDR2 from the germline V gene are SGDLS and YYNGEE. V dropped 4 bases and J dropped 5 bases, with 13 bases sitting between them. CDR3 DNA: TGTGCCAGCAGCCCCCGACCGCTAGATAATTCACCCCTCCACTTT. This encodes CASSPRPLDNSPLHF.